This TCR beta chain was observed in a study of control samples from healthy donors and cancer patients. This clone was counted once. CDR1 is SNHLY and CDR2 is FYNNEI in the germline V gene. Trimming took 4 bases from V and 6 from J; bases not matched to a gene: 2. CDR3 length equals 13 residues. The assay was immunoSEQ multiplex PCR, and TCRdb's table has in-frame clones only and misses some. Of about 50,000 clones listed, approximately 94% were seen once; the top ten hold 0.65% to 0.9%. This TCR was sampled from a man between 25 and 39 years old with colorectal cancer. Sample: PBMCs. This chain joins TRBV2 and TRBJ1-1; 10 bases align to TRBD1. This CDR3 is CASSGTGGAEAFF. In DNA, the CDR3 is TGTGCCAGCAGTGGGACAGGGGGAGCTGAAGCTTTCTTT.